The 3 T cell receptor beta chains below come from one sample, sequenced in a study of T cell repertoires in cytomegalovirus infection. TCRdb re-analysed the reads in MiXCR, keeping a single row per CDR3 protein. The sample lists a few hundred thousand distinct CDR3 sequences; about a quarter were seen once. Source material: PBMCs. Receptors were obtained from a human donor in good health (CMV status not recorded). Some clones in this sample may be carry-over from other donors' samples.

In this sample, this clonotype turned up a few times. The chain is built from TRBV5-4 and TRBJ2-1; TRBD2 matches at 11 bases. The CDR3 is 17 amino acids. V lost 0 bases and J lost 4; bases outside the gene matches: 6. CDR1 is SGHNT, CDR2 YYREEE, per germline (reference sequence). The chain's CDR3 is CASSLALTSGIYNEQFF. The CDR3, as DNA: TGTGCCAGCAGCTTGGCTCTGACTAGCGGGATTTACAATGAGCAGTTCTTC. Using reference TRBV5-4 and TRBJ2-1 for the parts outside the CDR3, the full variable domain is ETGVTQSPTHLIKTRGQQVTLRCSSQSGHNTVSWYQQALGQGPQFIFQYYREEENGRGNFPPRFSGLQFPNYSSELNVNALELDDSALYLCASSLALTSGIYNEQFFGPGTRLTVL.

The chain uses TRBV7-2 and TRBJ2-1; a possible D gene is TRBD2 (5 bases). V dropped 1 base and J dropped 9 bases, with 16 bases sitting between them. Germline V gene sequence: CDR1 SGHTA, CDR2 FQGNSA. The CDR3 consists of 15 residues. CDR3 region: CASSLGFRGLGEQFF. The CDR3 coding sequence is TGTGCCAGCAGCTTAGGATTCCGGGGTTTGGGTGAGCAGTTCTTC.

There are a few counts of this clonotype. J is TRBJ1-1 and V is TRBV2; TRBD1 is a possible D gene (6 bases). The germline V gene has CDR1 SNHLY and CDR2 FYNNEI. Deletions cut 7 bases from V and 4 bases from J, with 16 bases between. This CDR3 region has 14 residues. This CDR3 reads CASNKGEGGTEAFF. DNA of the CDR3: TGTGCCAGCAACAAGGGGGAGGGAGGCACTGAAGCTTTCTTT.